These T cell receptor beta chains were read from a single sample in a study of blood T cell repertoires in COVID-19. Some clones are missing from TCRdb's copy, which holds only in-frame ones; the method was immunoSEQ multiplex PCR. The sample yields 400,000 to 550,000 clones, 80% to 90% seen once. Sequencing input: peripheral blood. Receptor source: a woman in her thirties with acute or convalescent COVID-19. CDR3s leave out the opening cysteine and the closing phenylalanine or tryptophan. A D gene is named only where the DNA matches it firmly.

d_gene: TRBD1; v_gene: TRBV25-1; CDR3aa: ASSKAGQGLSVQY
d_gene: .; v_gene: TRBV5-1; CDR3aa: ASSTPPSNYGYT
d_gene: TRBD1; v_gene: TRBV5-4; CDR3aa: ASSEEQGRPPNYEQY
d_gene: TRBD1; v_gene: TRBV7-3; CDR3aa: ASSLGTGSNNEQF
d_gene: .; v_gene: TRBV11-2; CDR3aa: ASSYDRGGYNEQF
d_gene: .; v_gene: TRBV2; CDR3aa: ARTGHGTGELF
d_gene: TRBD1; v_gene: TRBV5-6; CDR3aa: ASSLETGVNTGELF
d_gene: .; v_gene: TRBV10-1; CDR3aa: ASSDTRNEQF
d_gene: TRBD1; v_gene: TRBV27; CDR3aa: ASSLTGVSASQETQY
d_gene: TRBD1; v_gene: TRBV29-1; CDR3aa: SVTGGTGGEKLF
d_gene: TRBD1; v_gene: TRBV12-3/TRBV12-4; CDR3aa: ASSYDRGSEH
d_gene: TRBD1; v_gene: TRBV6-5; CDR3aa: ASSYLGQGKGYEQY
d_gene: TRBD2; v_gene: TRBV6-1; CDR3aa: ASSELGSSGGRETQY
d_gene: TRBD1; v_gene: TRBV29-1; CDR3aa: SVEIGTGDGYT
d_gene: .; v_gene: TRBV6-6; CDR3aa: ASSYASRGEKTQY
d_gene: .; v_gene: TRBV12-3/TRBV12-4; CDR3aa: ASSLGGVETQY
d_gene: .; v_gene: TRBV28; CDR3aa: ASSLWAGEAF
d_gene: .; v_gene: TRBV28; CDR3aa: ASSLQGPLRGYT
d_gene: TRBD1; v_gene: TRBV12-3/TRBV12-4; CDR3aa: ASSLTGLYTIY
d_gene: .; v_gene: TRBV6-5; CDR3aa: ASRTHTDTQY
d_gene: .; v_gene: TRBV5-1; CDR3aa: ASSFQGGSNQPQH
d_gene: TRBD1; v_gene: TRBV4-1; CDR3aa: ASSGQGVAADTQY
d_gene: .; v_gene: TRBV18; CDR3aa: ASSREGTEAF
d_gene: .; v_gene: TRBV18; CDR3aa: ASSPPGFRTANNEQF
d_gene: .; v_gene: TRBV5-1; CDR3aa: ASSLFGGEQY
d_gene: .; v_gene: TRBV29-1; CDR3aa: SVDRQNTIY
d_gene: .; v_gene: TRBV7-2; CDR3aa: ASSLGTYEQY
d_gene: .; v_gene: TRBV2; CDR3aa: ASGFYRIGNQPQH
d_gene: TRBD2; v_gene: TRBV30; CDR3aa: AWPHGEGISYEQY
d_gene: TRBD1; v_gene: TRBV4-1; CDR3aa: ASSPGTGRTEAF
d_gene: TRBD2; v_gene: TRBV4-1; CDR3aa: ASSQLRLAGPKQETQY
d_gene: .; v_gene: TRBV28; CDR3aa: AITRGTNEKLF
d_gene: .; v_gene: TRBV30; CDR3aa: AWIQGTQETQY
d_gene: .; v_gene: TRBV19; CDR3aa: ASSPRGRGTEAF
d_gene: .; v_gene: TRBV18; CDR3aa: ASSRLPSYEQY